Presented here are 30 T cell receptor beta chains from one specimen sequenced in a study of T-cell memory formation after mild COVID-19. TCRdb re-derived calls from the 5' RACE reads in MiXCR, one entry per CDR3 protein. Here the sample spans just over 350,000 distinct CDR3 sequences, about 15% being singletons. Sequencing input: PBMCs or a T cell subset sorted from them (not recorded which). All receptors come from a man between 18 and 29 years old who had mild COVID-19 (a few samples of this study predate the infection). Cell type and time point are not known.

This chain connects TRBV29-1 to TRBJ2-1; D may be TRBD2 (5 bases). The length of the CDR3 is 15 residues. The germline V gene has CDR1 SQVTM and CDR2 ANQGSEA. V lost 4 bases, J lost 7 bases, and 20 bases lay in between. CDR3 DNA sequence: TGCAGCGTTGGCGGATCGACGGGGTTGGTTAATGAGCAGTTCTTC. Translating gives CSVGGSTGLVNEQFF.

On this clonotype: The junction shows a germline mismatch at one end, possibly a read error. The chain's CDR3 is CASSSPFQGAKYGYTF. The CDR3 DNA follows: TGTGCCAGCAGTTCCCCATTTCAGGGGGCTAAATATGGCTACACCTTC. This chain joins TRBV12-3 or TRBV12-4 and TRBJ1-2; 8 positions match TRBD1. This CDR3 has 16 amino acids.

This clonotype came up a few times. The rearrangement links TRBV7-9 to TRBJ1-3; D gene uncertain. V was cut by 5 bases and J by 0 bases, with 14 bases left in between. The CDR3 extends over 16 amino acids. Germline lookup yields CDR1 SEHNR and CDR2 FQNEAQ (reference sequence). The CDR3 is CASSPVPLRSGNTIYF. The CDR3 nucleotides are TGTGCCAGCAGCCCGGTACCCCTGCGCTCTGGAAACACCATATATTTT.

The chain uses TRBV7-9 and TRBJ2-3; 10 bases are shared with TRBD1. V shed 1 base and J 8 bases; nucleotides not matched to a gene: 6. The CDR3 consists of 15 residues. Germline V gives CDR1 SEHNR, CDR2 FQNEAQ (reference sequence). The CDR3 DNA follows: TGTGCCAGCAGCTTAGGGGGGACAGGGGACGGTACGCAGTATTTT. Protein sequence: CASSLGGTGDGTQYF.

This clonotype was detected many times. CDR3 protein: CASRVPGQYTEAFF. CDR3 coding DNA: TGTGCCAGCAGGGTTCCGGGACAGTACACTGAAGCTTTCTTT. The J gene is TRBJ1-1, the V gene TRBV7-2, with 7 bases aligning to TRBD1. The germline V gene has CDR1 SGHTA and CDR2 FQGNSA. Trimming at V came to 6 bases and at J to 3 bases, leaving 7 bases not matched to a gene. This CDR3 has 14 residues.

This clonotype was recorded a few times. This chain uses TRBV20-1 with TRBJ1-5, with TRBD1 matching over 8 bases. CDR3 length: 16 residues. The germline V gene encodes CDR1 DFQATT and CDR2 SNEGSKA (reference sequence). Trimming removed 2 bases from V and 1 base from J; junction bases left unmatched: 7. The CDR3 nucleotides are TGCAGTGCTAGACCCATGACAGGGGACAGCAATCAGCCCCAGCATTTT. It is translated as CSARPMTGDSNQPQHF.

The CDR3 region is CASSLRDRKETQYF. The CDR3 nucleotides are TGTGCCAGCAGTTTACGGGACAGAAAAGAGACCCAGTACTTC. This chain connects TRBV12-3 or TRBV12-4 to TRBJ2-5; 7 positions agree with TRBD1. Germline trimming cut 2 bases from V and 3 bases from J; bases unmatched to any gene: 3. The CDR3 loop spans 14 amino acids.

The chain combines TRBV10-3 with TRBJ2-7; 9 positions agree with TRBD1. V shed 4 bases, J shed 6 bases, and the junction held 4 bases outside the gene matches. From germline, CDR1 is ENHRY and CDR2 SYGVKD. The CDR3 has 13 residues. Here the CDR3 reads CAISGTGVSEQYV. The CDR3 DNA sequence: TGTGCCATCAGTGGGACAGGGGTTAGCGAGCAGTACGTC.

The chain employs TRBV6-1 and TRBJ1-4; D may be TRBD1 (5 bases). The CDR3 length is 16 residues. Trimming pared 6 bases from V and 0 bases from J, leaving 14 bases between. CDR1 and CDR2 (germline): MNHNS, SASEGT. The CDR3 coding sequence is TGTGCCAGCAGACCTGGGACCGCTACAACTAATGAAAAACTGTTTTTT. The encoded protein is CASRPGTATTNEKLFF.

This clonotype was counted at least ten times. CDR3 sequence (DNA): TGCAGTGCAGAGCAGGTCACAGATACGCAGTATTTT. Amino acids: CSAEQVTDTQYF. The rearrangement links TRBV20-1 to TRBJ2-3; D is ambiguous. The CDR3 runs 12 residues. Deletions cut 6 bases from V and 2 bases from J, with 9 bases between. The germline CDR1 and CDR2 sequences are DFQATT and SNEGSKA (reference sequence).

This sequence joins TRBV15 and TRBJ2-1; TRBD2 matches 7 bases. Looked up from germline, CDR1 is LNHNV and CDR2 is YYDKDF (reference sequence). The CDR3 loop spans 16 amino acids. Trimming took 0 bases from V and 5 from J; bases not matched to a gene: 7. Here the CDR3 reads CATSRDGASGDNEQFF. CDR3 coding DNA: TGTGCCACCAGCAGAGACGGCGCTAGCGGAGACAATGAGCAGTTCTTC.

The chain uses TRBV21-1 and TRBJ2-7. TRBV21-1 counts as a pseudogene. The CDR3 totals 14 residues. The CDR3, as DNA: TGTGCCAGCAGCAAAGTTCTACAGAGCTACGAGCAGTACGTC. This sequence encodes CASSKVLQSYEQYV.

This clonotype was picked up a small number of times. The chain combines TRBV10-3 with TRBJ2-2, with D tentatively TRBD2 (6 bases). The length of the CDR3 is 15 residues. Trimming shortened V by 4 bases and J by 1 base, and 10 bases separated the two germline ends. Germline CDR1 is ENHRY and CDR2 is SYGVKD. CDR3 sequence: CAISARGGNTGELFF. CDR3 DNA sequence: TGTGCCATCAGTGCAAGGGGAGGGAACACCGGGGAGCTGTTTTTT.

The chain carries TRBV9 and TRBJ2-5; the match to TRBD2 covers 7 bases. V gave up 2 bases and J gave up 5 bases; unmatched junction bases: 3. Germline CDR1 SGDLS, CDR2 YYNGEE. The CDR3 sequence is 13 residues long. In nucleotides, the CDR3 is TGTGCCAGCAGCGTCCCCGGGAGGGAGACCCAGTACTTC. It yields the protein CASSVPGRETQYF.

The J gene is TRBJ2-3, the V gene TRBV7-9; 7 bases agree with TRBD1. The germline CDR1 and CDR2 sequences are SEHNR and FQNEAQ (reference sequence). This CDR3 comprises 17 residues. V dropped 1 base and J dropped 2; count of bases not matched to a gene: 9. The CDR3 spells CASSLGFSGQLTDTQYF. The CDR3, as DNA: TGTGCCAGCAGCTTAGGGTTTTCGGGACAGCTCACAGATACGCAGTATTTT.

This clonotype was observed a handful of times. The chain is built from TRBV6-2 or TRBV6-3 and TRBJ2-1, with 9 nucleotides matching TRBD2. J gave up 8 bases and V 5 bases, and 4 bases lay outside the gene matches. Germline V gene lookup returns CDR1 MNHEY and CDR2 SVGEGT. The CDR3 consists of 13 residues. CDR3 nucleotide sequence: TGTGCCAGCAGTAAAGGACTAGCGCATGAGCAGTTCTTC. Encoded protein: CASSKGLAHEQFF.

This clonotype turned up a few times. This CDR3 is CASSLAPDRGRAFF. For the CDR3, the DNA is TGCGCCAGCAGCTTGGCCCCCGACAGGGGGCGAGCTTTCTTT. This chain connects TRBV5-1 to TRBJ1-1, with 10 positions matching TRBD1. The CDR3 length is 14 residues. The V segment lost 0 bases and the J segment 10 bases; nucleotides outside the gene matches: 6. The V gene's germline CDR1 is SGHRS and CDR2 YFSETQ.

This chain connects TRBV7-6 to TRBJ2-1; unclear D gene. Germline CDR1 is SGHVS and CDR2 is FNYEAQ. V was trimmed by 1 base and J by 5 bases, leaving 12 bases between them. The CDR3 totals 15 residues. The chain's CDR3 is CASSLGSLPHNEQFF. Written as DNA, the CDR3 is TGTGCCAGCAGCTTAGGGAGCCTTCCGCACAATGAGCAGTTCTTC.

This clonotype was counted a few times. This rearrangement joins TRBV30 to TRBJ1-5, with D uncertain. The CDR3 runs 14 residues. Germline V gene data show CDR1 as GTSNPN and CDR2 as SVGIG (reference sequence). V was pared by 2 bases and J by 4 bases, with 12 bases between. The CDR3 protein is CAWSTLTGNQPQHF. In DNA form, the CDR3 reads TGTGCCTGGAGTACGCTAACGGGAAATCAGCCCCAGCATTTT.

There are many counts of this clonotype. The CDR3 DNA is TGTGCCAGCAGTGACTCGACAGGGGGCGGGGAGCTGTTTTTT. As protein: CASSDSTGGGELFF. The J gene is TRBJ2-2, the V gene TRBV6-4; 9 bases fit TRBD1. Looked up from germline, CDR1 is MRHNA and CDR2 is SNTAGT. The CDR3 contains 14 residues. V was pared by 0 bases and J by 7 bases, with 0 bases of the junction left unmatched.

The V gene is TRBV12-3 or TRBV12-4, the J gene TRBJ1-5, with a possible D match to TRBD1 (5 bases). The CDR3 totals 15 residues. Trimming took off 3 bases at V and 3 bases at J, with 12 bases between the two ends. DNA for the CDR3: TGTGCCAGCAGTTTGGGCAGGGCCCTCAATCAGCCCCAGCATTTT. Protein: CASSLGRALNQPQHF.

This chain joins TRBV7-9 and TRBJ1-3; no reliable D call. Germline-derived CDR1 and CDR2 are SEHNR and FQNEAQ (reference sequence). The V and J ends lost 5 bases and 0 bases respectively, with 20 bases between them. CDR3 size: 18 residues. CDR3 DNA sequence: TGTGCCAGCAGCCCACACCGATGGGCAGGACCCTCTGGAAACACCATATATTTT. It yields the protein CASSPHRWAGPSGNTIYF. Full variable domain (outside the CDR3, taken from reference TRBV7-9 and TRBJ1-3): DTGVSQNPRHKITKRGQNVTFRCDPISEHNRLYWYRQTLGQGPEFLTYFQNEAQLEKSRLLSDRFSAERPKGSFSTLEIQRTEQGDSAMYLCASSPHRWAGPSGNTIYFGEGSWLTVV.

V gene TRBV2 combines with J gene TRBJ2-2; TRBD2 aligns across 9 bases. After removal of 10 bases from V and 4 bases from J, the junction contained 13 bases not matched to a gene. The CDR3 covers 16 residues. Germline lookup yields CDR1 SNHLY and CDR2 FYNNEI. CDR3 DNA: TGTGCCACAAAAGAGTGGCGGGGGGGCGCCACCGGGGAGCTGTTTTTT. It specifies CATKEWRGGATGELFF.

The rearrangement joins TRBV14 to TRBJ2-1; 11 nucleotides align to TRBD2. Trimming cost V 8 bases and J 4 bases; bases outside gene matches: 13. This CDR3 spans 17 amino acids. The V gene's germline CDR1 is SGHDN and CDR2 FVKESK. In DNA form, the CDR3 reads TGTGCCAGCTCCGGGCTAGCGGGGGGTTCCTTTTACAATGAGCAGTTCTTC. Protein sequence: CASSGLAGGSFYNEQFF.

The gene calls are TRBV24-1 and TRBJ2-1, with a possible D match to TRBD1 (5 bases). This CDR3 region has 16 residues. V was shortened by 5 bases and J by 0 bases, with 13 bases between the two germline ends. Germline V gene lookup returns CDR1 KGHDR and CDR2 SFDVKD. CDR3 bases: TGTGCCACCAGTGCTAAAGGGGCCAGCTCCTACAATGAGCAGTTCTTC. It translates to CATSAKGASSYNEQFF.

This clonotype was observed a few times. V and J are TRBV15 and TRBJ2-5, with 12 positions matching TRBD1. V dropped 2 bases and J dropped 4; count of bases not matched to a gene: 11. Germline values: CDR1 LNHNV, CDR2 YYDKDF (reference sequence). This CDR3 has 18 amino acids. As DNA, the CDR3 is TGTGCCACCAGCAGAACTACCCCGGGACAGGGGGCTATAGAGACCCAGTACTTC. The encoded protein is CATSRTTPGQGAIETQYF.

A few counts support this clonotype. The chain uses TRBV6-5 and TRBJ2-1; 7 bases agree with TRBD1. Trimming removed 2 bases from V and 0 bases from J; junction bases left unmatched: 1. Germline V gives CDR1 MNHEY, CDR2 SVGAGI. The CDR3 has 15 amino acids. The CDR3 is CASSYQGVSYNEQFF. CDR3 DNA sequence: TGTGCCAGCAGTTACCAGGGGGTCTCCTACAATGAGCAGTTCTTC.

This clonotype was picked up a small number of times. The CDR3 nucleotides are TGCGCCAGCAGCTCTAGCGGGAGCTCCTACAATGAGCAGTTCTTC. Protein product: CASSSSGSSYNEQFF. This chain connects TRBV5-1 to TRBJ2-1; TRBD2 agrees at 10 bases. This CDR3 is built from 15 residues. J was trimmed by 0 bases and V by 3 bases; bases with no gene match: 0. CDR1 and CDR2 from the germline V gene are SGHRS and YFSETQ.

This clonotype was seen only a few times. The V call is TRBV5-1, the J call TRBJ2-1; D remains unclear. The V end lost 4 bases, the J end lost 7 bases, and 12 bases lay between the germline ends. The CDR3 has 13 amino acids. Germline CDR1 and CDR2: SGHRS and YFSETQ. The CDR3 spells CASSRERINEQFF. CDR3 DNA sequence: TGCGCCAGCAGCCGTGAGCGAATTAATGAGCAGTTCTTC.

The V call is TRBV6-2 or TRBV6-3, the J call TRBJ1-1; D is uncertain. V was trimmed by 5 bases and J by 8 bases, leaving 12 bases between them. Germline CDR1 and CDR2: MNHEY and SVGEGT. The CDR3 sequence is 12 residues long. Here the CDR3 reads CASSRPKVEAFF. In DNA, the CDR3 is TGTGCCAGCAGTAGACCAAAGGTCGAAGCTTTCTTT.